This entry features one T cell receptor beta chain sequence. Profiled with immunoSEQ multiplex PCR; TCRdb holds only in-frame clones, not every one. Among about 2,300 clones, 80% to 85% were seen once, and the ten largest hold around 12%. These data come from a study of tumor T cells in aggressive B-cell lymphoma. This CDR3 has 14 amino acids. V was shortened by 7 bases and J by 3 bases, with 15 bases between the two germline ends. Germline V CDR1 and CDR2: MNHEY, SVGAGI. V gene TRBV6-5 combines with J gene TRBJ1-1; a weak D match, TRBD1 (5 bases). The sample consisted of tumor tissue. The receptor's source is an adult with diffuse large B cell lymphoma. CDR3 in amino acids: CASNGHRQDTEAFF. Here the CDR3 DNA reads TGTGCCAGCAACGGACACCGGCAGGACACTGAAGCTTTCTTT.